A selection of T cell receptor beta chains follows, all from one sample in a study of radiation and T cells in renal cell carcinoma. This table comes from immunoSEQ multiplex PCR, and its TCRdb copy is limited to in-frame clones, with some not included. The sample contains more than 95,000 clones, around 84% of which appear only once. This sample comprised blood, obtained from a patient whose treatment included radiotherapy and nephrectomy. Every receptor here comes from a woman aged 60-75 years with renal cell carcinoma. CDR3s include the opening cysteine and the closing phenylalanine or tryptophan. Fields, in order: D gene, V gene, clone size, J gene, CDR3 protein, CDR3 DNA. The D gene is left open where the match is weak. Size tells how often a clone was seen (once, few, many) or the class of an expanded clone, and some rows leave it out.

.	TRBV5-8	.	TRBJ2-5	CASSLSGQHGETQYF	TGTGCCAGCAGCTTGAGTGGACAGCACGGGGAGACCCAGTACTTC
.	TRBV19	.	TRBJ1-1	CASHTAGQLLGAFF	TGTGCCAGCCATACCGCGGGCCAGCTATTGGGTGCTTTCTTT
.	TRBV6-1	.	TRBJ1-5	CASSERFDGQPQHF	TGTGCCAGCAGTGAAAGGTTTGATGGGCAGCCCCAGCATTTT
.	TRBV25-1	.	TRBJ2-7	CASSVPGIYEQYF	TGTGCCAGCAGTGTCCCAGGGATCTACGAGCAGTACTTC
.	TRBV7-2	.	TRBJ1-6	CASSLPVYNSPLHF	TGTGCCAGCAGCTTACCAGTCTATAATTCACCCCTCCACTTT
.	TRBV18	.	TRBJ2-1	CASSPPSDEQFF	TGTGCCAGCTCCCCTCCCTCCGATGAGCAGTTCTTC
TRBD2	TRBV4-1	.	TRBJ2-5	CASSQDRVAGGETQYF	TGCGCCAGCAGCCAAGATAGGGTGGCGGGGGGAGAGACCCAGTACTTC
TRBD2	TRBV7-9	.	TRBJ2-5	CASSPDLAGGETQYF	TGTGCCAGCAGTCCCGACCTAGCGGGGGGGGAGACCCAGTACTTC
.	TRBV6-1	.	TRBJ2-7	CASWGTVRSYEQYF	TGTGCCAGCTGGGGAACAGTCCGGTCCTACGAGCAGTACTTC
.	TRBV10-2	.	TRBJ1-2	CASSDPFTYGYTF	TGCGCCAGCAGTGATCCATTTACCTATGGCTACACCTTC
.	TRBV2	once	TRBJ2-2	CASRAGSNTGELFF	TGTGCCAGCAGAGCCGGGTCGAACACCGGGGAGCTGTTTTTT
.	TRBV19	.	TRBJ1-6	CASTATVNSPLHF	TGTGCCAGTACCGCGACAGTGAATTCACCCCTCCACTTT
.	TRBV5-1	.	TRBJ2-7	CASSLAAGSGPYEQYF	TGCGCCAGCAGCTTGGCGGCAGGTAGCGGACCCTACGAGCAGTACTTC
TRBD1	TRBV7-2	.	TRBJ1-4	CASSSGQGINEKLFF	TGTGCCAGCAGCTCGGGACAGGGGATTAATGAAAAACTGTTTTTT
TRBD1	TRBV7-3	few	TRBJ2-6	CASSLVGLQGAVGANVLTF	TGTGCCAGCAGCTTAGTTGGCCTACAGGGGGCCGTTGGGGCCAACGTCCTGACTTTC
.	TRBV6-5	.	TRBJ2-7	CASSYGARVTVEQYF	TGTGCCAGCAGTTACGGCGCCAGAGTGACAGTTGAGCAGTACTTC
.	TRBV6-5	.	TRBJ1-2	CASSYGRGMFYGYTF	TGTGCCAGCAGTTATGGGAGGGGAATGTTCTATGGCTACACCTTC
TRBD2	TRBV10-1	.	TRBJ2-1	CASSVAGGIAEQFF	TGCGCCAGCAGCGTAGCGGGGGGCATCGCTGAGCAGTTCTTC
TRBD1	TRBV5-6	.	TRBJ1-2	CASSLGDRGRIYGYTF	TGTGCCAGCAGCTTGGGGGACAGGGGGCGGATCTATGGCTACACCTTC
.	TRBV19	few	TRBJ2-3	CATTTSGSLADTQYF	TGTGCCACCACAACCTCAGGGTCCCTGGCAGATACGCAGTATTTT
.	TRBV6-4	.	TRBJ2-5	CASPETQYF	TGTGCCAGCCCGGAGACCCAGTACTTC
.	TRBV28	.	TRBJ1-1	CASSLYPGSNTEAFF	TGTGCCAGCAGTTTATATCCGGGTTCGAACACTGAAGCTTTCTTT
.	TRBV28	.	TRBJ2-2	CASSRGDTGELFF	TGTGCCAGCAGTAGGGGGGACACCGGGGAGCTGTTTTTT
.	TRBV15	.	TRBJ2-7	CATSKPLSTGVYEQYF	TGTGCCACCAGCAAACCACTCAGCACGGGGGTATACGAGCAGTACTTC
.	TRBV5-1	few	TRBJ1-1	CASSRGENTEAFF	TGCGCCAGCAGTAGGGGGGAGAACACTGAAGCTTTCTTT
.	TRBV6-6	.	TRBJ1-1	CASTPGIGTTEAFF	TGTGCCAGCACCCCGGGAATAGGGACCACTGAAGCTTTCTTT
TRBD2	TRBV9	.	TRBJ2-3	CASSVAGGRGDTQYF	TGTGCCAGCAGCGTAGCGGGGGGGCGCGGAGATACGCAGTATTTT
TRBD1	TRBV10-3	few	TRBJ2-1	CATKGQGDEEQFF	TGTGCCACTAAGGGACAGGGGGATGAGGAGCAGTTCTTC
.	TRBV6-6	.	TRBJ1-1	CASSSTWVNTEAFF	TGTGCCAGCAGTTCTACGTGGGTGAACACTGAAGCTTTCTTT
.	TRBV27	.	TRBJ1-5	CASSLGFWNQPQHF	TGTGCCAGCAGTTTAGGGTTCTGGAATCAGCCCCAGCATTTT
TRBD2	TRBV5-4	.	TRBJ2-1	CASSLTSGDNEQFF	TGTGCCAGCAGCCTGACTAGCGGGGACAATGAGCAGTTCTTC
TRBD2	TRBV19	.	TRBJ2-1	CASSIRAGEGNEQFF	TGTGCCAGTAGTATCCGAGCGGGGGAGGGCAATGAGCAGTTCTTC
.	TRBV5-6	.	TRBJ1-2	CASSLPGQGQGYTF	TGTGCCAGCAGCCTCCCTGGCCAGGGTCAGGGCTACACCTTC
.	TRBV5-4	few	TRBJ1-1	CASSLGVSNTEAFF	TGTGCCAGCAGCTTGGGGGTCTCCAACACTGAAGCTTTCTTT
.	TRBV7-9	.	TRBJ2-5	CASSLGTSPETQYF	TGTGCCAGCAGCTTGGGGACAAGCCCAGAGACCCAGTACTTC
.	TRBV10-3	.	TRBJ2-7	CAISFIRGGSYEQYF	TGTGCCATCAGTTTCATCAGGGGGGGCTCCTACGAGCAGTACTTC
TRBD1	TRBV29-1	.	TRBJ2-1	CSVINPDRGNLDEQFF	TGCAGCGTCATTAACCCCGACAGGGGGAATTTGGATGAGCAGTTCTTC
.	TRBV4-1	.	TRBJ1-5	CASSQGGVVGQPQHF	TGCGCCAGCAGCCAAGGCGGGGTAGTAGGCCAGCCCCAGCATTTT
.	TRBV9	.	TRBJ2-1	CASSGTGRNEQFF	TGTGCCAGCAGCGGGACCGGAAGGAATGAGCAGTTCTTC
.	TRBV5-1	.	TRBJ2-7	CASSFFGIESSYEQYF	TGCGCCAGCAGCTTTTTCGGGATCGAATCCTCCTACGAGCAGTACTTC
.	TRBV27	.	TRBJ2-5	CASSLSRTRGNF	TGTGCCAGCAGTTTAAGTAGGACAAGGGGGAACTTC
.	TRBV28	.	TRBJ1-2	CASSLVRVSGYTF	TGTGCCAGCAGTTTGGTCAGGGTATCCGGCTACACCTTC
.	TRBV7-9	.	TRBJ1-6	CASSGQFFGYNSPLHF	TGTGCCAGCAGCGGTCAATTTTTCGGCTATAATTCACCCCTCCACTTT
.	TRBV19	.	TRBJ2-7	CASTPSGVSHEQYF	TGTGCCAGTACTCCTTCGGGGGTAAGCCACGAGCAGTACTTC
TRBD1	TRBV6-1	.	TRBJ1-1	CASRDPPRGLTEAFF	TGTGCCAGCAGAGACCCCCCCAGGGGGCTAACTGAAGCTTTCTTT
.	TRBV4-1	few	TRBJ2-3	CASSLGHFTDTQYF	TGCGCCAGCAGCCTGGGACATTTCACAGATACGCAGTATTTT
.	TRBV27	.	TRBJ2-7	CASSFRRAPYEQYF	TGTGCCAGCAGTTTTCGGCGGGCTCCCTACGAGCAGTACTTC
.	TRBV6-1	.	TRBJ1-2	CASAPGTNYGYTF	TGTGCCAGCGCGCCCGGCACCAACTATGGCTACACCTTC
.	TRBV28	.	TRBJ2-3	CASSPNTDTQYF	TGTGCCAGCAGTCCAAACACAGATACGCAGTATTTT
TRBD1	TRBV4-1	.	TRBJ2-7	CASSPRQGVVYEQYF	TGCGCCAGCAGCCCTCGACAGGGAGTAGTCTACGAGCAGTACTTC
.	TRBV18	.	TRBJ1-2	CASSPPGGGRGGYTF	TGTGCCAGCTCACCTCCGGGTGGGGGGAGAGGCGGCTACACCTTC
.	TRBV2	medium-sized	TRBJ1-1	CASSEGNLNTEAFF	TGTGCCAGCAGTGAAGGGAACCTGAACACTGAAGCTTTCTTT